This T cell receptor (beta chain) was sequenced during a study of human T cells and chemical hapten exposure (dated by TCRdb to about 2021). Broadly, across the study: For sensitization, 2% DPC in acetone was applied to a roughly 2 cm by roughly 2 cm area of upper inner arm skin. Patients additionally received weekly therapeutic DPC doses to the scalp throughout the roughly 23-week study period. Patch testing on the upper back used Finn chambers containing 0.01% DPC, with scoring done after 6 days according to International Contact Dermatitis Research Group standards. The mostly female patient cohort included alopecia areata with under or over 50% scalp involvement, alopecia totalis and alopecia universalis. Libraries were pooled for sequencing, and variation in per-sample TCR yields was attributed mainly to small differences in library volumes within the pool. In alopecia patients, the study followed how the peripheral blood TCR repertoire changed in vivo over primary and secondary sensitization to diphenylcyclopropenone (DPC), a hapten. Blood samples were taken from patients before sensitization (week 0) and then at 2, 6 and about 24 weeks after DPC sensitization. Twenty-nine alopecia patients provided blood for TCR sequencing at one to four time points (pre-sensitization, 2, 6 and 24 weeks).

The method was RACE. Sequenced using a NextSeq 500. During library preparation, unique molecular identifiers were attached to individual cDNA molecules so that TCRs could be counted quantitatively and reproducibly. Each blood RNA sample was used to sequence both TCR alpha and TCR beta chains. The authors' analysis ran thus. Samples had a median of roughly 98,000 TCRs, with a range from about 23,224 to 750,000. V, J and CDR3 annotation of the TCR reads was performed with the Decombinator software suite. For the PS versus PT1 abundance plots, all samples were subsampled to the same number of TCRs (28,000). TCRs were defined as expanded if absent before sensitization and observed at least eight times at the 2-week time point. TCRdb handled the public reads itself, with Q25 trimming in fastp and clone calling in MiXCR, and kept productive beta chains. Every entry covers one CDR3 protein and lists the most common genes and DNA from its rows. The V and J calls were determined by TCRdb, not by the authors. The table for this sample lists tens of thousands of distinct CDR3 sequences; under 11% of them were counted only once. Together, the top ten hold roughly 5% of the sample.

With regard to this clonotype: Its antigen remains undetermined. The sample holds no much larger clone one base away, and base qualities are not on file.

The paper as a whole reports these results and caveats: Significantly more large CDR3 similarity clusters were formed by expanded TCRs than by pre-sensitization or healthy control sets, consistent with antigen-driven responses. All patients had alopecia, a presumed autoimmune disease, so their immune response might differ from that of healthy individuals. A positive correlation was found between the number of PT1 expanded TCRs and patch test score, with significance reached at thresholds 8, 16 and 32 but not 4. DPC sensitization did not change how many TCRs were above 1 in 1000 frequency, and no evidence was found of alterations in global repertoire structure. Repeated subsampling changed both the strength of the expansion versus patch-test correlation and the threshold at which that correlation became significant.

The sample's time point, from its label and the paper: patch test 2, 6 weeks after DPC sensitization. Interpreted using the paper, the treatment or condition label stands for: therapeutic diphenylcyclopropenone sensitization with weekly scalp DPC. At every patch-test visit, the blood draw took place before the patch test was put on. To be eligible, patients had to be aged 18 to 70, diagnosed with alopecia and judged suitable for DPC therapy, while pregnant patients were excluded. Total RNA was isolated from unfractionated whole blood collected in Tempus Blood RNA tubes. The CDR3 spans 14 residues, from the cysteine through the phenylalanine. Of the read, only the CDR3 DNA is kept; its 42 bases are in frame from base 1. CDR1 and CDR2 (WSHSY, SAAADI) derive from the germline V gene. Germline trimming amounts to 4 bases on V and 4 bases on J, with 4 as the count of junction bases outside the gene matches.

The starting material was whole blood, obtained in connection with sensitization to the hapten diphenylcyclopropenone (DPC). This TCR came from a woman aged 45-65 years with alopecia areata. Some clones in this sample may be carry-over from other donors' samples. This chain is built from TRBV10-2 and TRBJ2-5; 9 bases in between match TRBD2. Here the CDR3 is given as CASSASGISETQYF. The sequence in DNA is TGCGCCAGCAGTGCTAGCGGGATTTCAGAGACCCAGTACTTC.